This T cell receptor beta chain was obtained from a study of OX40 agonist ivuxolimab in advanced cancers. Clones were sequenced by immunoSEQ multiplex PCR, and TCRdb holds only the in-frame ones, with some missing. The sample has more than 100,000 clones; 85% to 90% are singletons. Sample: CD4+ or CD8+ T cells sorted from blood, taken in a trial of the OX40 agonist ivuxolimab. The receptor was derived from an adult with an advanced solid tumor such as melanoma, head and neck, liver or kidney cancer.

This CDR3 is CASSLDRYNEQFF. CDR3 nucleotide sequence: TGTGCCAGCAGCCTCGACAGGTACAATGAGCAGTTCTTC. The J gene is TRBJ2-1, the V gene TRBV11-3, with D possibly being TRBD1 (6 bases). V lost 5 bases, J lost 4 bases, and 9 bases lay in between. There are 13 residues in the CDR3. The germline V gene has CDR1 SGHNT and CDR2 YENEEA.